This T cell receptor beta chain was retrieved from a study of human T cells and chemical hapten exposure. This clonotype occurred many times. This CDR3 region has 15 residues. Germline CDR1 reads SGHTA; CDR2 reads FQGNSA. J gave up 4 bases and V 3 bases, and 5 bases lay outside the gene matches. Specified time point: patch test 1, 2 weeks after DPC sensitization. Stated treatment: therapeutic diphenylcyclopropenone sensitization with weekly scalp DPC. TCRdb recomputed calls from the RACE reads with MiXCR, one row per CDR3 protein. There are around 100,000 distinct CDR3 sequences in the sample; approximately 9.9% occur only once, and 3% to 4.5% lies in the top ten.

Sample: whole blood, taken in connection with sensitization to the hapten diphenylcyclopropenone (DPC). This TCR was recovered from a middle-aged woman with alopecia areata. Some clones in this sample may be carry-over from other donors' samples. This rearrangement joins TRBV7-2 to TRBJ2-1; 8 positions agree with TRBD2. CDR3 residues: CASSFGLADYNEQFF. In DNA, the CDR3 is TGTGCCAGCAGCTTCGGACTAGCAGATTACAATGAGCAGTTCTTC.